The entry below describes one T cell receptor beta chain. The antigen remains undetermined. The sample is drawn from a study of shared clonotypes between healthy human individuals. On the study more broadly: CD8 memory received one plate per donor, CD8 naive two, CD4 memory three and CD4 naive three. General study findings and limits: Rarefaction indicated that sorted-subset sequencing remained incomplete although depth was large.

The authors split each subset's genomic DNA evenly across several immunoSEQ plates. Sorted subsets were amplified in replicate PCRs using 200 ng DNA, tens of thousands of T cell genomes. TCRdb's table, derived via immunoSEQ multiplex PCR, lists solely in-frame clones and lacks some. This repertoire shows 750,000 to 1,000,000 clones, around 92% found once; its top ten account for approximately 25%. Selected positively for CCR7 and CD45RO-negative, naive CD8 cells excluded terminally differentiated effector memory CD45RA+ cells. The CDR3 contains 13 residues. The germline V gene has CDR1 SGHAT and CDR2 FQNNGV. Trimming shortened V by 0 bases and J by 8 bases, and 10 bases separated the two germline ends.

The rearrangement joins TRBV11-2 to TRBJ1-1, with D unclear. The source material was naive CD8+ T cells sorted from blood. The clonotype was recovered from a man aged 25 to 40 in good health. CDR3 region: CASSLDRPGEAFF. The CDR3 nucleotides read TGTGCCAGCAGCTTAGATCGACCGGGAGAAGCTTTCTTT.